The clone carrying this TCR beta chain was detected ten times or more. Antigen unknown. The sample is drawn from a study of CD8+CD57+ T cells in acquired aplastic anemia. Study overall: Isolated CD4+ and CD8+ cells, once sorted, yielded DNA averaging roughly 3.2 ug.

V lost 5 bases to trimming and J lost 0 bases, with 12 bases between them. The CDR3 extends over 15 amino acids. Patients picked for sequencing had shown CD8+CD57+ cell expansion detected by flow cytometry. Receipt of therapy had not occurred in any patient by the time of blood sampling. The study profiled TCR beta VDJ and CDR3 using genomic DNA as template. TCRdb used MiXCR to reprocess the reads, holding one entry per CDR3 protein. Of about 200,000 distinct CDR3 sequences in the sample, roughly two thirds were seen once. General study findings and limits: Patients and controls had CD8+ Simpson's diversity values that were not significantly distinct. About 30 was the count of CD8+ CDR3 sequences that patients shared with controls.

The sequenced sample consisted of sorted CD4+, CD8+, or CD8+CD57+ T cells (not recorded which) from PBMCs. The TCR was taken from a human donor with aplastic anemia. The V gene is TRBV12-3 or TRBV12-4, the J gene TRBJ2-3; D is uncertain. CDR3 in amino acids: CASSPQTKSTDTQYF. Written as DNA, the CDR3 is TGTGCCAGCAGTCCCCAGACCAAGAGCACAGATACGCAGTATTTT.